The 12 T cell receptor beta chains listed next were all sequenced from one sample in a study of cytomegalovirus exposure and HLA in healthy donors. Primers: 60 Vbeta forward and 13 Jbeta reverse. The table came from immunoSEQ multiplex PCR; TCRdb's copy has only in-frame clones and leaves some out. The sample is made up of 130,000 to 150,000 clones, and the top ten hold 0.8% to 1% of it. Source material: PBMCs. These receptor sequences come from a male donor in good health and CMV-seronegative.

On this clone itself: The same CDR3 can be traced to other DNA sequences in this sample. V and J are TRBV6-5 and TRBJ1-5; D possibly corresponds to TRBD1 (5 bases). The V end was cut by 6 bases, the J end by 1 base, with 13 bases between. The germline V gene has CDR1 MNHEY and CDR2 SVGAGI. This CDR3 has 15 residues. CDR3 nucleotide sequence: TGTGCCAGCAGCCAGGGTAGAGGAAGCAATCAGCCCCAGCATTTT. This gives the protein CASSQGRGSNQPQHF.

The chain joins TRBV5-1 to TRBJ1-1; 8 nucleotides line up with TRBD1. Germline V gene lookup returns CDR1 SGHRS and CDR2 YFSETQ. The CDR3 has 14 residues. Trimming at V came to 5 bases and at J to 6 bases, leaving 9 bases not matched to a gene. The CDR3 reads CASRSGQGNSEAFF. For the CDR3, the DNA is TGCGCCAGCAGGTCCGGACAGGGCAATTCTGAAGCTTTCTTT.

The chain carries TRBV6-5 and TRBJ1-2, with a weak D call TRBD1 (5 bases). Trimming took off 2 bases at V and 1 base at J, with 14 bases between the two ends. This CDR3 has 16 amino acids. Germline CDR1 and CDR2: MNHEY and SVGAGI. The CDR3 DNA sequence: TGTGCCAGCAGTTACCTTCTCTCAGGGTATAACTATGGCTACACCTTC. It is translated as CASSYLLSGYNYGYTF.

This chain joins TRBV5-6 and TRBJ2-7; D is possibly TRBD1 (5 bases). The germline gives CDR1 SGHDT, CDR2 YYEEEE. V dropped 4 bases and J dropped 6 bases, with 17 bases sitting between them. This CDR3 has 14 residues. CDR3 amino acids: CASSPRVGAGEQYF. Here the CDR3 DNA reads TGTGCCAGCAGCCCCCGAGTTGGGGCTGGCGAGCAGTACTTC.

About this clone itself: Different DNA sequences within this sample yield the same CDR3. The chain recombines TRBV30 with TRBJ2-7; the D gene is possibly TRBD1 (5 bases). Germline-derived CDR1 and CDR2 are GTSNPN and SVGIG (reference sequence). The V and J ends lost 1 base and 5 bases respectively, with 21 bases between them. CDR3 length: 16 amino acids. The CDR3 region has the DNA TGTGCCTGGAGTGGAGGCCCGCTGTCCAAGGGGAACGAGCAGTACTTC. It translates to CAWSGGPLSKGNEQYF.

The chain joins TRBV29-1 to TRBJ1-2; the D gene is possibly TRBD1 (6 bases). CDR1 and CDR2 from the germline V gene are SQVTM and ANQGSEA. Trimming took 3 bases from V and 4 from J, leaving 27 bases between them. This CDR3 is built from 18 residues. The CDR3 loop reads CSVDAPVPWGLGIYGYTF. DNA for the CDR3: TGCAGCGTTGACGCGCCCGTCCCCTGGGGGCTGGGGATCTATGGCTACACCTTC.

The chain recombines TRBV6-5 with TRBJ2-2; D gene ambiguous. Germline V gene data show CDR1 as MNHEY and CDR2 as SVGAGI. This CDR3 contains 14 residues. Deletions cut 11 bases from V and 9 bases from J, with 22 bases between. The CDR3 DNA sequence: TGTGCCTCCAGCCGGAGCCCAGAACAATGGGAGCTGTTTTTT. Protein product: CASSRSPEQWELFF.

The chain couples TRBV4-2 to TRBJ2-5; D call uncertain. The end of the DNA fits TRBJ2-7 better, so the J call may be wrong. The CDR3 extends over 14 amino acids. Germline CDR1 reads LGHNA; CDR2 reads YNFKEQ. The CDR3 loop reads CASSQGTEAYEQYF. The CDR3 nucleotides read TGTGCCAGCAGCCAAGGAACAGAAGCCTACGAGCAGTACTTC.

The chain couples TRBV7-9 to TRBJ1-1; D possibly corresponds to TRBD1 (5 bases). Germline lookup yields CDR1 SEHNR and CDR2 FQNEAQ (reference sequence). The CDR3 length is 14 residues. The V end lost 5 bases, the J end lost 6 bases, and 16 bases lay between the germline ends. CDR3 protein: CASSPDSNNPEAFF. CDR3 nucleotide sequence: TGTGCCAGCAGCCCAGACAGTAATAACCCTGAAGCTTTCTTT.

The chain uses TRBV5-1 and TRBJ2-1; the D gene is possibly TRBD1 (5 bases). Germline lookup yields CDR1 SGHRS and CDR2 YFSETQ. CDR3 size: 14 residues. Here the CDR3 reads CASTDIVGQGEQFF. The CDR3 region has the DNA TGCGCATCGACTGACATAGTGGGGCAAGGGGAGCAGTTCTTC.

The genes are TRBV28 and TRBJ1-6; the match to TRBD1 covers 7 bases. This CDR3 has 15 residues. Germline CDR1 is MDHEN and CDR2 is SYDVKM. V shed 2 bases and J 10 bases; nucleotides not matched to a gene: 8. CDR3 residues: CASSLVGGAGSPLHF. DNA for the CDR3: TGTGCCAGCAGTTTAGTAGGGGGCGCGGGGTCACCCCTCCACTTT.

The chain combines TRBV7-2 with TRBJ2-7, with D tentatively TRBD2 (6 bases). This CDR3 comprises 14 residues. Trimming left V 1 base short and J 5 bases short, with 12 bases between. The germline V gene has CDR1 SGHTA and CDR2 FQGNSA. CDR3 in amino acids: CASSLELADDEQYF. The CDR3 nucleotides read TGTGCCAGCAGCTTAGAGTTAGCGGATGACGAGCAGTACTTC.